This passage covers 31 T cell receptor beta chains from one sample sequenced in a study of shared clonotypes between healthy human individuals (dated by TCRdb to the early 2020s). The method behind the library was the immunoSEQ multiplex PCR assay. Not all clones reach the TCRdb copy of this immuneACCESS table, which keeps in-frame sequences only. Checked studies attribute under half of the gap to unresolved V genes and leave the rest unexplained. This sample has around 2,000,000 clones in its table, and about 93% of those were observed once. The ten most abundant clones make up 1.5% to 2% of the sample. For the CD8 naive samples, CD45RO-negative cells were positively selected for CCR7, yielding a CD45RA+CCR7+ population from which TemRA cells were excluded. The specimen sequenced was naive CD8+ T cells from PBMCs. Interpreted using the paper, the cell subset or site label stands for: CD45RA+CCR7+. These receptors were taken from a young man in good health. Some clones in this sample may be carry-over from other donors' samples.

The genes are TRBV18 and TRBJ2-1, with 8 bases matching TRBD1. J gave up 4 bases and V 6 bases, and 14 bases lay outside the gene matches. Per germline, CDR1 KGHSH and CDR2 LQKENI. The CDR3 sequence is 17 residues long. CDR3 sequence (DNA): TGTGCCAGCTCCCCTGCTTTGGGGACAGGCGCATACAATGAGCAGTTCTTC. Translation gives CASSPALGTGAYNEQFF.

The rearrangement joins TRBV28 to TRBJ2-7, with 10 bases lining up with TRBD2. Germline trimming cut 7 bases from V and 0 bases from J; bases unmatched to any gene: 3. CDR1 MDHEN and CDR2 SYDVKM come from the germline V gene. This CDR3 contains 14 residues. The chain's CDR3 is CASMASGSSYEQYF. For the CDR3, the DNA is TGTGCCAGCATGGCTAGCGGGAGCTCCTACGAGCAGTACTTC.

This chain uses TRBV4-1 with TRBJ2-7; 7 bases agree with TRBD1. CDR3 length equals 13 residues. The ends lost 5 bases at V and 5 bases at J; junction bases unmatched: 6. Germline V gene lookup returns CDR1 MGHRA and CDR2 YSYEKL. CDR3 in DNA: TGCGCCAGCAGCTCACGAGGGGGCGACGAGCAGTACTTC. It codes for CASSSRGGDEQYF.

The chain joins TRBV7-2 to TRBJ2-7; 15 bases agree with TRBD2. CDR1 is SGHTA, CDR2 FQGNSA, per germline. The CDR3 contains 15 residues. V shed 6 bases, J shed 4 bases, and the junction held 4 bases outside the gene matches. DNA for the CDR3: TGTGCCAGCAGTCGGGGACTAGCGGGAGGTTACGAGCAGTACTTC. Its translation is CASSRGLAGGYEQYF.

With respect to this clone: This specimen includes other DNA sequences encoding the same CDR3. This chain connects TRBV27 to TRBJ2-7; 10 bases match TRBD1. J lost 7 bases, V lost 2 bases, and 5 bases had no gene match. The germline gives CDR1 MNHEY, CDR2 SMNVEV (reference sequence). This CDR3 is built from 14 residues. The CDR3 here is CASSLRQGAYEQYF. The CDR3 nucleotides read TGTGCCAGCAGTTTACGACAGGGGGCATATGAGCAGTACTTC.

J is TRBJ1-1 and V is TRBV9; D is ambiguous. CDR1 is SGDLS, CDR2 YYNGEE, per germline. V dropped 0 bases and J dropped 1 base, with 10 bases sitting between them. The CDR3 extends over 15 amino acids. CDR3 sequence (DNA): TGTGCCAGCAGCGTAGCTACGGGTCCGAACACTGAAGCTTTCTTT. This gives the protein CASSVATGPNTEAFF.

The chain links TRBV2 to TRBJ2-1, with a weak D call TRBD2 (6 bases). In germline, CDR1 is SNHLY, CDR2 FYNNEI. The CDR3 is 14 residues long. V was pared by 6 bases and J by 4 bases, with 13 bases between. DNA of the CDR3: TGTGCCAGCAGAAAAGCGGGCGCGTACAATGAGCAGTTCTTC. Protein: CASRKAGAYNEQFF.

The chain employs TRBV14 and TRBJ2-1, with D possibly TRBD2 on 5 matching bases. CDR3 length equals 13 residues. The V gene's germline CDR1 is SGHDN and CDR2 FVKESK. Trimming pared 2 bases from V and 8 bases from J, leaving 10 bases between. The CDR3 spells CASSQRVRDEQFF. The CDR3 DNA is TGTGCCAGCAGCCAAAGGGTGAGGGATGAGCAGTTCTTC.

This clone was recorded only once. The J gene is TRBJ2-1, the V gene TRBV13; TRBD1 agrees at 7 bases. The V segment lost 5 bases and the J segment 7 bases; nucleotides outside the gene matches: 8. The CDR3 spans 14 residues. Germline assignment: CDR1 PRHDT and CDR2 FYEKMQ (reference sequence). The CDR3 sequence: CASSPTGKGNEQFF. CDR3 nucleotides: TGTGCCAGCAGCCCGACAGGGAAGGGTAATGAGCAGTTCTTC.

This rearrangement joins TRBV6-6 to TRBJ2-4; 10 nucleotides align to TRBD1. Germline loops: CDR1 MNHNY, CDR2 SVGAGI (reference sequence). V shed 8 bases and J 8 bases; nucleotides not matched to a gene: 9. The CDR3 has 14 residues. CDR3 nucleotides: TGTGCCAGCGGCGACAGGGGGCGCTTGGACATTCAGTACTTC. It specifies CASGDRGRLDIQYF.

V and J are TRBV7-9 and TRBJ2-7; maybe TRBD1 (5 bases). V was clipped by 0 bases and J by 2 bases, with 8 bases between them. This CDR3 region has 14 residues. From germline, CDR1 is SEHNR and CDR2 FQNEAQ (reference sequence). Written as DNA, the CDR3 is TGTGCCAGCAGCTTAGCCGACAGTACCTACGAGCAGTACTTC. Translated: CASSLADSTYEQYF.

Regarding this clone: Other nucleotide sequences from this sample produce the same CDR3. The genes are TRBV7-3 and TRBJ1-2; TRBD1 matches 9 bases. The CDR3 extends over 13 amino acids. The junction had 4 bases not matched to a gene; V was cut back by 4 bases and J by 7 bases. Germline loops: CDR1 SGHTA, CDR2 FQGTGA. The CDR3: CASSSTGGGGYTF. The CDR3 bases are TGTGCCAGCAGCTCAACAGGGGGCGGTGGCTACACCTTC. Complete variable domain (other parts from reference TRBV7-3 and TRBJ1-2): GAGVSQTPSNKVTEKGKYVELRCDPISGHTALYWYRQSLGQGPEFLIYFQGTGAADDSGLPNDRFFAVRPEGSVSTLKIQRTERGDSAVYLCASSSTGGGGYTFGSGTRLTVV.

This chain joins TRBV29-1 and TRBJ1-3; TRBD1 is a possible D gene (5 bases). The ends were cut back, 7 bases at V and 2 bases at J, with 9 bases in the middle. Per the germline V gene, CDR1 is SQVTM and CDR2 is ANQGSEA. CDR3 size: 12 residues. The CDR3: CSAEGTGNTIYF. The CDR3 DNA reads as TGCAGCGCCGAGGGGACTGGAAACACCATATATTTT.

The chain uses TRBV6-5 and TRBJ2-1, with TRBD2 identical over 10 bases. CDR3 length: 15 amino acids. V dropped 2 bases and J dropped 4; count of bases not matched to a gene: 2. Germline V gene data show CDR1 as MNHEY and CDR2 as SVGAGI. CDR3 residues: CASSYRTSGYNEQFF. The CDR3, as DNA: TGTGCCAGCAGTTACCGGACTAGCGGATACAATGAGCAGTTCTTC.

The V gene is TRBV2, the J gene TRBJ2-7; perhaps TRBD1 as D (6 bases). Trimming took 8 bases from V and 0 from J, leaving 8 bases between them. The CDR3 has 12 residues. Germline values: CDR1 SNHLY, CDR2 FYNNEI. CDR3 DNA: TGTGCCAGCGAGGGGGTCTCCTACGAGCAGTACTTC. As protein: CASEGVSYEQYF.

This chain connects TRBV28 to TRBJ1-2, with TRBD1 identical over 9 bases. The length of the CDR3 is 14 residues. J gave up 7 bases and V 3 bases, and 6 bases lay outside the gene matches. Germline V gene lookup returns CDR1 MDHEN and CDR2 SYDVKM. CDR3 nucleotides: TGTGCCAGCAGTTTGCCGAGGACAGGGGTTGGCTACACCTTC. Protein product: CASSLPRTGVGYTF.

V gene TRBV5-4 combines with J gene TRBJ2-2; possibly TRBD1 for D (6 bases). V lost 3 bases and J lost 1, with 22 bases in between. The germline V gene encodes CDR1 SGHNT and CDR2 YYREEE (reference sequence). The length of the CDR3 is 19 residues. DNA for the CDR3: TGTGCCAGCAGCTCCGCAGACAGGAGCCCCCTTAAGAACACCGGGGAGCTGTTTTTT. Translated, it gives CASSSADRSPLKNTGELFF. Combining the CDR3 with reference TRBV5-4 and TRBJ2-2 gives the whole variable domain ETGVTQSPTHLIKTRGQQVTLRCSSQSGHNTVSWYQQALGQGPQFIFQYYREEENGRGNFPPRFSGLQFPNYSSELNVNALELDDSALYLCASSSADRSPLKNTGELFFGEGSRLTVL.

This clone was seen just once. The J gene is TRBJ1-1, the V gene TRBV5-1; 7 nucleotides line up with TRBD1. This CDR3 comprises 17 residues. V dropped 0 bases and J dropped 0; count of bases not matched to a gene: 8. The germline V gene encodes CDR1 SGHRS and CDR2 YFSETQ. This chain's CDR3 is CASSLGQGWAVNTEAFF. In DNA, the CDR3 is TGCGCCAGCAGCTTGGGACAGGGATGGGCGGTGAACACTGAAGCTTTCTTT.

Note on this clone: The junction shows a germline mismatch at one end, possibly a read error. This chain links TRBV15 with TRBJ1-4; D might be TRBD1 (5 bases). Per the germline V gene, CDR1 is LNHNV and CDR2 is YYDKDF (reference sequence). This CDR3 region has 17 residues. The CDR3 reads CATSSPTQGATSEKLFF. The CDR3 bases are TGTGCCACCAGCAGTCCCACCCAGGGAGCTACTAGTGAAAAACTGTTTTTT. Variable domain in full (rest from reference TRBV15 and TRBJ1-4): DAMVIQNPRYQVTQFGKPVTLSCSQTLNHNVMYWYQQKSSQAPKLLFHYYDKDFNNEADTPDNFQSRRPNTSFCFLDIRSPGLGDTAMYLCATSSPTQGATSEKLFFGSGTQLSVL.

V gene TRBV19 combines with J gene TRBJ1-1, with 9 bases matching TRBD1. The CDR3 has 14 amino acids. Germline CDR1 LNHDA, CDR2 SQIVND (reference sequence). Trimming removed 6 bases from V and 7 bases from J; junction bases left unmatched: 9. The CDR3 nucleotides are TGTGCCAGTAGCGACAGGGGGATTACGCATGAAGCTTTCTTT. It specifies CASSDRGITHEAFF. Filled out from reference TRBV19 and TRBJ1-1, the complete variable domain reads DGGITQSPKYLFRKEGQNVTLSCEQNLNHDAMYWYRQDPGQGLRLIYYSQIVNDFQKGDIAEGYSVSREKKESFPLTVTSAQKNPTAFYLCASSDRGITHEAFFGQGTRLTVV.

The chain is built from TRBV5-1 and TRBJ2-7; D unclear. The germline V gene encodes CDR1 SGHRS and CDR2 YFSETQ. V was clipped by 0 bases and J by 2 bases, with 12 bases between them. The CDR3 is 15 amino acids. CDR3 protein: CASSLGQVTPYEQYF. CDR3 sequence (DNA): TGCGCCAGCAGCTTGGGTCAGGTGACTCCCTACGAGCAGTACTTC.

The V call is TRBV7-8, the J call TRBJ2-1, with 10 bases lining up with TRBD2. Germline CDR1 reads SGHVS; CDR2 reads FQNEAQ. J lost 5 bases, V lost 6 bases, and 1 base had no gene match. This CDR3 has 13 amino acids. The CDR3 bases are TGTGCCAGCAGGAGCGGGAGGGACAATGAGCAGTTCTTC. Its translation: CASRSGRDNEQFF.

The chain carries TRBV7-9 and TRBJ1-4; the match to TRBD1 covers 7 bases. The V gene end was trimmed by 10 bases and the J gene end by 6 bases; junction bases not matched to a gene: 14. The germline CDR1 and CDR2 sequences are SEHNR and FQNEAQ (reference sequence). The CDR3 runs 15 residues. The CDR3, as DNA: TGTGCCACCAACTCTGACAGGGCAATCGATGAAAAACTGTTTTTT. Protein product: CATNSDRAIDEKLFF. Together with reference TRBV7-9 and TRBJ1-4, the CDR3 gives the full variable domain: DTGVSQNPRHKITKRGQNVTFRCDPISEHNRLYWYRQTLGQGPEFLTYFQNEAQLEKSRLLSDRFSAERPKGSFSTLEIQRTEQGDSAMYLCATNSDRAIDEKLFFGSGTQLSVL.

V usage is TRBV7-9 and J usage is TRBJ1-5; D is perhaps TRBD1 (5 bases). The CDR3 extends over 14 amino acids. Germline V gives CDR1 SEHNR, CDR2 FQNEAQ (reference sequence). V lost 7 bases, J lost 0 bases, and 10 bases lay in between. CDR3 loop: CASIPGDSNQPQHF. In DNA form, the CDR3 reads TGTGCCAGCATCCCGGGGGATAGCAATCAGCCCCAGCATTTT. Based on the CDR3 plus reference TRBV7-9 and TRBJ1-5, the full variable domain is DTGVSQNPRHKITKRGQNVTFRCDPISEHNRLYWYRQTLGQGPEFLTYFQNEAQLEKSRLLSDRFSAERPKGSFSTLEIQRTEQGDSAMYLCASIPGDSNQPQHFGDGTRLSIL.

This chain joins TRBV7-3 and TRBJ1-1; D gene unclear. In germline, CDR1 is SGHTA, CDR2 FQGTGA. The CDR3 is 14 amino acids. V gave up 1 base and J gave up 1 base, with 7 bases separating them. In nucleotides, the CDR3 is TGTGCCAGCAGCTTAAGTTCGGCGAACACTGAAGCTTTCTTT. It translates to CASSLSSANTEAFF.

This clone was seen more than once but under ten times. This rearrangement joins TRBV29-1 to TRBJ1-1, with D perhaps TRBD1 (5 bases). CDR1 and CDR2 from the germline V gene are SQVTM and ANQGSEA. The CDR3 contains 14 residues. Deletions cut 5 bases from V and 5 bases from J, with 18 bases between. CDR3 DNA: TGCAGCGTTAGATTCAGGGATGGTGGGACTGAAGCTTTCTTT. Its translation is CSVRFRDGGTEAFF. Supplemented by reference TRBV29-1 and TRBJ1-1, the full variable domain reads SAVISQKPSRDICQRGTSLTIQCQVDSQVTMMFWYRQQPGQSLTLIATANQGSEATYESGFVIDKFPISRPNLTFSTLTVSNMSPEDSSIYLCSVRFRDGGTEAFFGQGTRLTVV.

The chain recombines TRBV4-1 with TRBJ2-2, with TRBD1 matching 7 bases. This CDR3 has 16 amino acids. Germline trimming cut 2 bases from V and 6 bases from J; bases unmatched to any gene: 9. Germline CDR1 and CDR2: MGHRA and YSYEKL. The CDR3 nucleotides are TGCGCCAGCAGCCAAAATAACAGGGGCTGGGCCGGGGAGCTGTTTTTT. Amino acid sequence: CASSQNNRGWAGELFF.

The rearrangement uses TRBV10-2 and TRBJ1-5; D is uncertain. This CDR3 has 14 residues. Germline values: CDR1 WSHSY, CDR2 SAAADI. V shed 4 bases and J shed 6 bases, with 13 bases lying between them. The CDR3 nucleotides read TGCGCCAGCAGTGTGAGAGGTCGCGGTCAGCCCCAGCATTTT. Its protein product is CASSVRGRGQPQHF.

This chain connects TRBV29-1 to TRBJ1-2; weak D call: TRBD1 (5 bases). The V gene lost 1 base and the J gene lost 8 bases, with 11 bases spanning the gap. The germline V gene has CDR1 SQVTM and CDR2 ANQGSEA. This CDR3 region has 12 residues. The CDR3 nucleotides are TGCAGCGTTGAAGGGGTAAGGGACGGCTACACCTTC. Amino acid sequence: CSVEGVRDGYTF.

J is TRBJ2-1 and V is TRBV7-9; D remains ambiguous. This CDR3 contains 14 residues. Germline V CDR1 and CDR2: SEHNR, FQNEAQ (reference sequence). V lost 5 bases, J lost 8 bases, and 16 bases lay in between. This chain's CDR3 is CASSGRSDGDEQFF. CDR3 sequence (DNA): TGTGCCAGCAGCGGGCGGAGTGACGGCGATGAGCAGTTCTTC. Complete variable domain (other parts from reference TRBV7-9 and TRBJ2-1): DTGVSQNPRHKITKRGQNVTFRCDPISEHNRLYWYRQTLGQGPEFLTYFQNEAQLEKSRLLSDRFSAERPKGSFSTLEIQRTEQGDSAMYLCASSGRSDGDEQFFGPGTRLTVL.

This sequence joins TRBV27 and TRBJ2-3; 8 positions match TRBD1. Germline V gene lookup returns CDR1 MNHEY and CDR2 SMNVEV (reference sequence). Unmatched junction bases numbered 9, after V lost 5 bases and J lost 14 bases. This CDR3 comprises 12 residues. CDR3 protein: CASSPRDRSPYF. CDR3 nucleotides: TGTGCCAGCAGTCCCCGGGACAGGTCCCCGTATTTT.